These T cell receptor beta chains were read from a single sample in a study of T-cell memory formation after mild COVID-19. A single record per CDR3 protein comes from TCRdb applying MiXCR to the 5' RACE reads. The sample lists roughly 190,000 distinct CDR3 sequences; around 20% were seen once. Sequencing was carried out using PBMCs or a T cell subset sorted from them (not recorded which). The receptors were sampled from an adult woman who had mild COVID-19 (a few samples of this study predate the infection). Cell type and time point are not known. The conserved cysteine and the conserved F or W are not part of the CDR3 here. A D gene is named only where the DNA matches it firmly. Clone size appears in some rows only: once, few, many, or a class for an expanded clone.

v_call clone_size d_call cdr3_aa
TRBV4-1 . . ASSLSAVGTGNTIY
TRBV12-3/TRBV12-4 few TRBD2 ASSLGTSGAKQF
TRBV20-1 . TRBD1 SASTTGLGGGYT
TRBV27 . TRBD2 ASSLSIPRPRGGRMNEQF
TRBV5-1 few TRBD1 ASSTRTGASSGANVLT
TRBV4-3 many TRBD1 ASSQGGQGFGDTQY
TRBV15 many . ATSRDPGVQETQY
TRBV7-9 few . ASSPRPETAYGYT
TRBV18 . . ASSPPALTMNTEAF
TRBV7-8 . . ASSLVTQNQPQH
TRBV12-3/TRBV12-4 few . ASSLRRMDSYEQY
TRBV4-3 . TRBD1 ASSRSGGAGANVLT
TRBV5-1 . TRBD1 ASSLGTGYGYT
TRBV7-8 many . ASSPSRGPARKIEQY
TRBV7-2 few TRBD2 ASSPVRLAGDSADTQY